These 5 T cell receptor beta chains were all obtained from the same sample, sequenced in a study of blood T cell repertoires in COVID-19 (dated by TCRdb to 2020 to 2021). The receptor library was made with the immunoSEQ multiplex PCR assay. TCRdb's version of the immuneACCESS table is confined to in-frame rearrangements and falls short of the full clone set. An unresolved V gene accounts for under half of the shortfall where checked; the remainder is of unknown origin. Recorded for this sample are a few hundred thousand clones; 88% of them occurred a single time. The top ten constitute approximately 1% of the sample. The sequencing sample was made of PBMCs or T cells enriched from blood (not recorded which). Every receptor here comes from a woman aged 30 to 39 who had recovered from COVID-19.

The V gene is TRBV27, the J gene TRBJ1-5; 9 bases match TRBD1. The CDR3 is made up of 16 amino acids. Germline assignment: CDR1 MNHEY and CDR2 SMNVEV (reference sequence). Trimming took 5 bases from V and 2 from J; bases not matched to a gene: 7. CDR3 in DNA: TGTGCCAGCAGTGTATGGACAGGGGTCGGCAATCAGCCCCAGCATTTT. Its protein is CASSVWTGVGNQPQHF.

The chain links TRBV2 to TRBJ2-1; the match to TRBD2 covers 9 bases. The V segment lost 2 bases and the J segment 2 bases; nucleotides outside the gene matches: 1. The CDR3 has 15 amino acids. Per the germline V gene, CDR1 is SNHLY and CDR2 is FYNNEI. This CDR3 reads CASSELAGPYNEQFF. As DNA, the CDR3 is TGTGCCAGCAGTGAACTAGCGGGACCCTACAATGAGCAGTTCTTC.

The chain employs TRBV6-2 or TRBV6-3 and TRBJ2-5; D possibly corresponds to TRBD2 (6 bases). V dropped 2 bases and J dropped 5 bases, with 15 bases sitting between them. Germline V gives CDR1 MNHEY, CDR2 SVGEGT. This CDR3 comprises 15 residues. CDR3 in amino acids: CASSYGLKGAETQYF. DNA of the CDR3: TGTGCCAGCAGTTACGGACTAAAGGGAGCGGAGACCCAGTACTTC.

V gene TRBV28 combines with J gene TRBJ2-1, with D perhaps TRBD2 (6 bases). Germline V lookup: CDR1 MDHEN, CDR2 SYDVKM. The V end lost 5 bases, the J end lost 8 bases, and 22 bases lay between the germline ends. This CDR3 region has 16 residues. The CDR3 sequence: CASSETSFGTLYEQFF. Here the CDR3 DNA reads TGTGCCAGCAGTGAGACCTCCTTCGGGACTCTCTATGAGCAGTTCTTC.

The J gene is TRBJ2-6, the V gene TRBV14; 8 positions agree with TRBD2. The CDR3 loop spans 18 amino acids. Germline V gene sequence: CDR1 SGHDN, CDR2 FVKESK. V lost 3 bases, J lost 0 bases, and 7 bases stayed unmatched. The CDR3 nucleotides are TGTGCCAGCAGCCACCCGCGGGGGGTCCGCTCTGGGGCCAACGTCCTGACTTTC. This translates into CASSHPRGVRSGANVLTF.